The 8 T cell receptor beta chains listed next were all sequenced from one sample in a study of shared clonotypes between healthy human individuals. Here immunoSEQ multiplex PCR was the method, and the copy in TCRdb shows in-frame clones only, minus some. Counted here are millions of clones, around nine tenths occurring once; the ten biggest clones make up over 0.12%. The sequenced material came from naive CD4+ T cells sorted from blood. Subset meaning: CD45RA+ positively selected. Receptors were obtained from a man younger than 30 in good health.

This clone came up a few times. The CDR3: CASSTDREQAKLFF. The CDR3 DNA sequence: TGCGCCAGCAGCACCGACAGGGAACAAGCAAAACTGTTTTTT. This chain connects TRBV5-1 to TRBJ1-4, with 7 bases fitting TRBD1. This CDR3 has 14 amino acids. Germline CDR1 and CDR2: SGHRS and YFSETQ. Trimming removed 4 bases from V and 10 bases from J; junction bases left unmatched: 10.

CDR3 nucleotide sequence: TGTGCCAGCAGCCTTTCCGCGGGGAACGGGCAGTACTTC. It codes for CASSLSAGNGQYF. J is TRBJ2-7 and V is TRBV9, with D maybe TRBD2 (6 bases). Germline V gene lookup returns CDR1 SGDLS and CDR2 YYNGEE. There are 13 residues in the CDR3. V lost 4 bases and J 9 bases, leaving 17 bases between the germline ends.

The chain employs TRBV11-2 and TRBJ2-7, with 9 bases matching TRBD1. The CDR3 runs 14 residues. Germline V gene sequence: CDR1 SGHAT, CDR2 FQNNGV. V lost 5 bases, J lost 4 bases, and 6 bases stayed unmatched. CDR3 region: CASSAQGAAYEQYF. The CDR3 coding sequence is TGTGCCAGCAGCGCACAGGGGGCCGCGTACGAGCAGTACTTC. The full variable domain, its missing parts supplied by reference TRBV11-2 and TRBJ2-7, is EAGVAQSPRYKIIEKRQSVAFWCNPISGHATLYWYQQILGQGPKLLIQFQNNGVVDDSQLPKDRFSAERLKGVDSTLKIQPAKLEDSAVYLCASSAQGAAYEQYFGPGTRLTVT.

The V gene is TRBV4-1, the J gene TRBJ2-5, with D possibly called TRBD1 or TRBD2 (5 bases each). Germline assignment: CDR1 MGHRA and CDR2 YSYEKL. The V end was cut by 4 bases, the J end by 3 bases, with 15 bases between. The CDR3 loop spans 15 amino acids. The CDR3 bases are TGCGCCAGCAGCCCGCCCTCCGGGGCAAAAGAGACCCAGTACTTC. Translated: CASSPPSGAKETQYF.

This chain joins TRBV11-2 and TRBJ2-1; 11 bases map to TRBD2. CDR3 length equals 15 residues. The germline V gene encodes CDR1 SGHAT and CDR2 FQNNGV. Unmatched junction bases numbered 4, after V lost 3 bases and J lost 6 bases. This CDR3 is CASSLGLAEINEQFF. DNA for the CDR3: TGTGCCAGCAGCTTGGGACTAGCGGAAATCAATGAGCAGTTCTTC.

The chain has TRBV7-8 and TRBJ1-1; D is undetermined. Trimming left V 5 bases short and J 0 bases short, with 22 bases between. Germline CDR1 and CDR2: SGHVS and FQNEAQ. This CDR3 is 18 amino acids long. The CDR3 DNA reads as TGTGCCAGCAGCCCCCAATCCTTACGGATCGCCATGAACACTGAAGCTTTCTTT. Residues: CASSPQSLRIAMNTEAFF.

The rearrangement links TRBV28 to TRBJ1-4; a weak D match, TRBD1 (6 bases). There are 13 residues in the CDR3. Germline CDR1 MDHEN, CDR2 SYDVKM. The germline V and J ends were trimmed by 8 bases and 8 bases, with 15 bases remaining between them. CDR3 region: CASGPVDSEKLFF. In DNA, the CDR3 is TGTGCCAGCGGGCCTGTGGACAGCGAAAAACTGTTTTTT.

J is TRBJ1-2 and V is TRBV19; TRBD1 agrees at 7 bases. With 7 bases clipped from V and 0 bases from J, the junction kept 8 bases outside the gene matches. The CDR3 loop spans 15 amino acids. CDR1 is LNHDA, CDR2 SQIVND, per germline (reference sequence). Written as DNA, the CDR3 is TGTGCCAGTACCACGACAGGGTGGTCTAACTATGGCTACACCTTC. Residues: CASTTTGWSNYGYTF.